Here is one T cell receptor beta chain with its context. This entry comes from a study of blood T cell repertoires in COVID-19. While infection was still active, Seattle patients were enrolled and then followed longitudinally. This table comes from immunoSEQ multiplex PCR, and its TCRdb copy is limited to in-frame clones, with some not included. The data hold around 300,000 clones, with 85% to 90% observed a single time. Losses at the gene ends were 4 bases for V and 4 bases for J; bases not matched to a gene: 10. Germline values: CDR1 KGHSH, CDR2 LQKENI. CDR3 length: 17 residues. The chain links TRBV18 to TRBJ2-1; 10 bases fit TRBD2. The sequence came from a woman aged 45-65 years with COVID-19, enrolled during active disease. The sample was peripheral blood. CDR3 loop: CASSRTSGAGPYNEQFF. In nucleotides, the CDR3 is TGTGCCAGCTCACGGACTAGCGGCGCGGGGCCATACAATGAGCAGTTCTTC. Filled out from reference TRBV18 and TRBJ2-1, the complete variable domain reads NAGVMQNPRHLVRRRGQEARLRCSPMKGHSHVYWYRQLPEEGLKFMVYLQKENIIDESGMPKERFSAEFPKEGPSILRIQQVVRGDSAAYFCASSRTSGAGPYNEQFFGPGTRLTVL.